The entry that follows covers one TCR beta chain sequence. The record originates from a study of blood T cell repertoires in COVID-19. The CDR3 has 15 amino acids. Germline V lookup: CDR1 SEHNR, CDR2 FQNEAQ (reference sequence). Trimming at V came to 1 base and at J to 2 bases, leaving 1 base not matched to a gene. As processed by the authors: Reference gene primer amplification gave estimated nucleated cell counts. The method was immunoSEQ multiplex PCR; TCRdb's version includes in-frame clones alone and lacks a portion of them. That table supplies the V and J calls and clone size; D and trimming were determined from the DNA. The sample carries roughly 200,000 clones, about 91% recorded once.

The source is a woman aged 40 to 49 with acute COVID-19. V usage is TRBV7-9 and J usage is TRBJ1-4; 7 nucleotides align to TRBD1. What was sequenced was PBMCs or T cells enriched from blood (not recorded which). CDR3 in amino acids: CASSLVGQTNEKLFF. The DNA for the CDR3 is TGTGCCAGCAGCTTAGTGGGACAGACTAATGAAAAACTGTTTTTT.